The 12 T cell receptor beta chains presented below share a single source sample, sequenced in a study of T cell changes during pregnancy in multiple sclerosis. Using immunoSEQ multiplex PCR, the repertoire was profiled, and TCRdb retains in-frame clones only, with some absent. This sample has around 56,000 clones, with about nine tenths found just once. The sample in question was peripheral blood, obtained in the first trimester of pregnancy. The receptor source for this set is a female donor in good health, enrolled as a control in a pregnancy study.

This chain connects TRBV18 to TRBJ2-7; TRBD1 agrees at 8 bases. Germline lookup yields CDR1 KGHSH and CDR2 LQKENI. The CDR3 consists of 15 residues. J lost 1 base, V lost 1 base, and 3 bases had no gene match. Written as DNA, the CDR3 is TGTGCCAGCTCACCACTCGGACAGGGATCCTACGAGCAGTACTTC. This translates into CASSPLGQGSYEQYF.

This clone has a single count. The CDR3 nucleotides read TGCGCCAGCAGCTTAAGAGGGGATACGCAGTATTTT. Residues: CASSLRGDTQYF. The chain has TRBV5-1 and TRBJ2-3; TRBD2 might be the D (5 bases). Trimming took 2 bases from V and 6 from J, leaving 7 bases between them. The CDR3 has 12 amino acids. CDR1 SGHRS and CDR2 YFSETQ come from the germline V gene.

This chain uses TRBV2 with TRBJ2-7, with a tentative D call TRBD1 (6 bases). This CDR3 has 14 amino acids. Deletions cut 5 bases from V and 1 base from J, with 12 bases between. From germline, CDR1 is SNHLY and CDR2 FYNNEI. In DNA, the CDR3 is TGTGCCAGCAGTCTGGACAGTATGTCCTACGAGCAGTACTTC. Protein product: CASSLDSMSYEQYF.

Only one count was recorded for this clone. The CDR3, as DNA: TGTGCCAGCTCACCGACAGGGTTGGAGGGTGAGCAGTTCTTC. Its protein product is CASSPTGLEGEQFF. The genes are TRBV18 and TRBJ2-1, with D tentatively TRBD1 (7 bases). Per germline, CDR1 KGHSH and CDR2 LQKENI. The CDR3 extends over 14 amino acids. Trimming shortened V by 3 bases and J by 9 bases, and 15 bases separated the two germline ends.

V gene TRBV4-1 combines with J gene TRBJ2-7; perhaps TRBD1 as D (8 bases). CDR1 and CDR2 (germline): MGHRA, YSYEKL. V lost 4 bases to trimming and J lost 0 bases, with 16 bases between them. This CDR3 contains 16 residues. The CDR3 DNA reads as TGCGCCAGCAGCCCATCGACAGGGGACTACTCCTACGAGCAGTACTTC. This encodes CASSPSTGDYSYEQYF.

The chain is built from TRBV10-3 and TRBJ1-2; no clear D. V gave up 0 bases and J gave up 5 bases, with 4 bases separating them. CDR1 and CDR2 from the germline V gene are ENHRY and SYGVKD. This CDR3 region has 12 residues. The CDR3 loop is CAISESPYGYTF. The DNA of the CDR3 is TGTGCCATCAGTGAGTCTCCGTATGGCTACACCTTC.

The rearrangement joins TRBV6-4 to TRBJ2-1; 14 nucleotides line up with TRBD2. This CDR3 region has 16 residues. The V gene's germline CDR1 is MRHNA and CDR2 SNTAGT. V gave up 4 bases and J gave up 6 bases; unmatched junction bases: 5. The CDR3 spells CASSVGGTSGSNEQFF. CDR3 sequence (DNA): TGTGCCAGCAGTGTTGGCGGGACTAGCGGGAGCAATGAGCAGTTCTTC.

The chain links TRBV6-1 to TRBJ1-6; D is possibly TRBD1 (5 bases). Trimming took 3 bases from V and 9 from J, leaving 18 bases between them. CDR1 MNHNS and CDR2 SASEGT come from the germline V gene. This CDR3 is built from 16 residues. This CDR3 reads CASSEAPGLQGSPLHF. CDR3 nucleotide sequence: TGTGCCAGCAGTGAGGCACCGGGCCTCCAGGGTTCACCCCTCCACTTT.

The V gene is TRBV7-9, the J gene TRBJ2-1; D possibly corresponds to TRBD1 (5 bases). Germline V CDR1 and CDR2: SEHNR, FQNEAQ (reference sequence). CDR3 length: 15 amino acids. Between the trimmed V and J ends, which lost 5 bases and 4 bases, there was a span of 15 bases. The DNA for the CDR3 is TGTGCCAGCAGCGGGGCCCAGGGCAGGTACAATGAGCAGTTCTTC. Translating it yields CASSGAQGRYNEQFF.

The rearrangement links TRBV6-5 to TRBJ2-5; D not certain. Germline lookup yields CDR1 MNHEY and CDR2 SVGAGI. The length of the CDR3 is 16 residues. V dropped 0 bases and J dropped 3 bases, with 14 bases sitting between them. The CDR3 sequence: CASSYSSKAIKETQYF. The CDR3 DNA is TGTGCCAGCAGTTACTCGTCGAAAGCCATCAAAGAGACCCAGTACTTC.

The CDR3 sequence: CASLNFGQEAFF. The DNA for the CDR3 is TGTGCCAGTTTGAATTTCGGACAGGAAGCTTTCTTT. The chain employs TRBV27 and TRBJ1-1; D perhaps matches TRBD1 (6 bases). CDR3 length: 12 amino acids. Deletions cut 9 bases from V and 8 bases from J, with 16 bases between. CDR1 and CDR2 from the germline V gene are MNHEY and SMNVEV (reference sequence).

This clone was seen just once. This CDR3 reads CASSVDAGGGDEQYF. CDR3 DNA: TGTGCCAGCAGCGTCGATGCGGGCGGAGGCGACGAGCAGTACTTC. The chain recombines TRBV9 with TRBJ2-7; possible D gene TRBD2, 5 bases. The CDR3 loop spans 15 amino acids. CDR1 is SGDLS, CDR2 YYNGEE, per germline. V dropped 2 bases and J dropped 5 bases, with 17 bases sitting between them.